This TCR beta chain was retrieved from a study of CD8 T cells in ankylosing spondylitis. The V and J ends lost 6 bases and 2 bases, in that order; junction bases with no gene match: 10. CDR1 is DFQATT and CDR2 is SNEGSKA in the germline V gene (reference sequence). The length of the CDR3 is 15 residues. By quantitative 5'-RACE with molecular barcodes, the TCR beta libraries were made. From the 5' RACE reads, TCRdb called clonotypes with MiXCR, one entry per CDR3 protein. The sample lists 250,000 to 350,000 distinct CDR3 sequences, about 20% occurring once. Findings and limits, study-wide: Ankylosing spondylitis blood seemed to carry a telltale TCR beta motif made of eight or nine highly homologous variants. The disease-linked clones had a CD8+ phenotype and low blood frequencies. Clones tied to disease were said to be significantly enriched in matched ankylosing spondylitis synovial fluid.

There are a few counts of this clonotype. Its antigen is unidentified. The chain links TRBV20-1 to TRBJ2-1, with 7 nucleotides matching TRBD1. The sequenced sample was blood, either unsorted or a sorted T cell fraction (not recorded which). This receptor was obtained from a female donor with ankylosing spondylitis or in good health (not recorded which). This chain's CDR3 is CSAEDRERPYNEQFF. CDR3 coding DNA: TGCAGTGCGGAAGACAGGGAGAGGCCCTACAATGAGCAGTTCTTC.